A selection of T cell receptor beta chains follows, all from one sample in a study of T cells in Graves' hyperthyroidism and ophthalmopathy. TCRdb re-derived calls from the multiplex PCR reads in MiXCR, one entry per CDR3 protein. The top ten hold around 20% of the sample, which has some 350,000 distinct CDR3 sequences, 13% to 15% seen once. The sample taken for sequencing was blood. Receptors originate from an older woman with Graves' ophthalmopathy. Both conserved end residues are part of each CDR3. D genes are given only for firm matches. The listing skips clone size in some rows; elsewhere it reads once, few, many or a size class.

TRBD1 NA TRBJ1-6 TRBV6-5 CASSYSRQGQNSPLHF TGTGCCAGCAGTTACTCAAGACAGGGTCAGAATTCACCCCTCCACTTT
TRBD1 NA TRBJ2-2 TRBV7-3 CASSSGTGWGTGELFF TGTGCCAGCAGCTCCGGGACAGGGTGGGGCACCGGGGAGCTGTTTTTT
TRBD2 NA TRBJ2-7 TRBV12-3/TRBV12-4 CASSLGGGLAGASYEQYF TGTGCCAGCAGTTTGGGAGGTGGACTAGCCGGGGCCAGCTACGAGCAGTACTTC
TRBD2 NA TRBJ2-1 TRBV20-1 CSARDRTSAYNEQFF TGCAGTGCTAGAGATCGTACTAGCGCGTACAATGAGCAGTTCTTC
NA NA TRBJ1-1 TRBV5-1 CASSLVGRGNTEAFF TGCGCCAGCAGCTTGGTTGGCAGGGGGAACACTGAAGCTTTCTTT
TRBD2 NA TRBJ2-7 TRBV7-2 CASTPSGTSGDYEQYF TGTGCCAGCACCCCGTCCGGGACTAGCGGAGACTACGAGCAGTACTTC
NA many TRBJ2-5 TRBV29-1 CSVEEGQETQYF TGCAGCGTTGAAGAAGGCCAAGAGACCCAGTACTTC
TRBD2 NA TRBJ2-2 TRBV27 CASSSPGLAGGGKLFF TGTGCCAGCAGTTCACCGGGACTAGCGGGAGGCGGGAAGCTGTTTTTT
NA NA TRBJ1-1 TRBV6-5 CASSLGPGTEAFF TGTGCCAGCAGTTTGGGACCGGGCACTGAAGCTTTCTTT
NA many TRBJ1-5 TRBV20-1 CSANEKRNQPQHF TGCAGTGCAAACGAAAAGAGAAATCAGCCCCAGCATTTT
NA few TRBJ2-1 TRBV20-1 CSARGLTGLPYNEQFF TGCAGTGCTAGAGGCCTAACGGGCCTTCCCTACAATGAGCAGTTCTTC
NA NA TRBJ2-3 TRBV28 CASSLGAGGTDTQYF TGTGCCAGCAGTTTAGGGGCAGGGGGCACAGATACGCAGTATTTT
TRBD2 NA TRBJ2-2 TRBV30 CAWSSGLAGPNTGELFF TGTGCCTGGAGTTCGGGACTAGCGGGTCCGAACACCGGGGAGCTGTTTTTT
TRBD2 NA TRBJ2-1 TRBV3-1 CASSRGRAEQFF TGTGCCAGCAGTCGGGGGAGGGCTGAGCAGTTCTTC
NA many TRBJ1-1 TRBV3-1 CASSRVGGMNTEAFF TGTGCCAGCAGCCGCGTTGGGGGGATGAACACTGAAGCTTTCTTT
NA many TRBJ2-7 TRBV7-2 CASSSLGGAQGEQYF TGTGCCAGCAGCTCCTTAGGGGGGGCGCAGGGCGAGCAGTACTTC
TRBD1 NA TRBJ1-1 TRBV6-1 CANSEGTARTEAFF TGTGCCAACAGTGAAGGGACAGCGAGGACTGAAGCTTTCTTT
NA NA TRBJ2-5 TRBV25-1 CASSAPLAGFATQYF TGTGCCAGCAGTGCCCCCCTGGCAGGGTTTGCGACCCAGTACTTC
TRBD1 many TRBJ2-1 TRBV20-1 CSARTGQGMGFMGNEQFF TGCAGTGCTAGGACGGGACAGGGAATGGGCTTTATGGGAAATGAGCAGTTCTTC
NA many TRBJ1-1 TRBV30 CAWSVLRTNTEAFF TGTGCCTGGAGTGTATTGCGGACTAACACTGAAGCTTTCTTT
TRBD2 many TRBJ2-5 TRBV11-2 CASSLDPAGGETQYF TGTGCCAGCAGCTTAGATCCCGCGGGAGGGGAGACCCAGTACTTC
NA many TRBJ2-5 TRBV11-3 CASSHPLKPETQYF TGTGCCAGCAGCCACCCACTCAAGCCAGAGACCCAGTACTTC
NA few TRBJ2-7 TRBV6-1 CASTPGDGRTEQYF TGTGCCAGCACCCCAGGGGACGGGAGGACCGAGCAGTACTTC
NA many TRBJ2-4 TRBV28 CASSPLGGGKNIQYF TGTGCCAGCAGTCCCCTAGGAGGGGGCAAAAACATTCAGTACTTC
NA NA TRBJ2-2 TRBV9 CASSVSVTNTGELFF TGTGCCAGCAGCGTGTCCGTTACGAACACCGGGGAGCTGTTTTTT
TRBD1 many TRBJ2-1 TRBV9 CASSVAATGVDEQFF TGTGCCAGCAGCGTAGCAGCGACAGGGGTGGATGAGCAGTTCTTC
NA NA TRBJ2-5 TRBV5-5 CAGSPGLGIETQYF TGTGCCGGCAGCCCTGGATTGGGGATCGAGACCCAGTACTTC
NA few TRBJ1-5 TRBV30 CAWSAWNGNQPQHF TGTGCCTGGAGTGCTTGGAACGGCAATCAGCCCCAGCATTTT
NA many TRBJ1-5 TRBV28 CASSPLGRHQPQHF TGTGCCAGCAGTCCCCTCGGAAGGCATCAGCCCCAGCATTTT
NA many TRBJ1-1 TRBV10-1 CASITWDGNTEAFF TGCGCCAGCATTACCTGGGACGGGAACACTGAAGCTTTCTTT
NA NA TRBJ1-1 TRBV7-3 CASSLRGMETEAFF TGTGCCAGCAGCTTACGGGGGATGGAAACTGAAGCTTTCTTT
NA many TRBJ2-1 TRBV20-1 CSASSWGAYNEQFF TGCAGTGCTAGTAGCTGGGGTGCCTACAATGAGCAGTTCTTC